This paragraph covers one T cell receptor beta chain sequence. This receptor's antigen is unknown. Base qualities are not provided; no much larger clone lies one nucleotide away. The same CDR3 arises from other DNA sequences in this sample as well. This entry comes from a study of T cell clones after liver transplantation (dated 2019 in TCRdb). Background on the whole study: The samples were obtained from ITN030ST, a randomized trial that attempted immunosuppression withdrawal within 2 years after liver transplantation. Donor-reactive T cell clones were identified by TCRbeta sequencing following a pre-transplant mixed lymphocyte reaction and were subsequently tracked in post-transplant blood. Third party-reactive TCRbeta sequences from pre-transplant MLRs were also identified as an antigen-independent comparator for donor-reactive sequences. Three of the eight recipients were HCV-positive; the others were transplanted for non-autoimmune, non-viral indications. The subjects received no induction therapy and were kept on standard immunosuppression until randomization at 12-24 months post-transplant. To count as tolerant, a recipient had to stay completely off immunosuppression for at least one year without liver enzymes climbing beyond twice the upper limit of normal. Blood samples were taken pre-transplant, pre-randomization before withdrawal, and post-randomization after full withdrawal or failed withdrawal. The study cohort included 8 liver transplant recipients, of whom 3 were classified as tolerant and 5 as non-tolerant.

The time point label on this specimen signifies: pre-transplant. Thawed unstimulated PBMCs were stained for CD3, CD4 and CD8 and FACS-sorted into CD3+CD4+ and CD3+CD8+ populations. Randomization to immunosuppression withdrawal applied to every one of the 8 studied subjects. The Qiagen DNeasy Blood and Tissue Kit was used for genomic DNA isolation. Overall results and qualifications from the work: Donor-reactive sequences declined more than third party-reactive ones, suggesting partial antigen-specific deletion unrelated to withdrawal success. Once repertoire turnover was taken into account, donor-reactive detection showed a significant reduction for CD4 in 7 of 8 subjects and for CD8 in 8 of 8. Low numbers of available donor cells limited the measurable donor-reactive repertoire in two subjects. In 5 of 8 subjects, circulating donor-reactive CD4 TCRbeta sequences decreased significantly after transplant, regardless of tolerance or HCV status. Because no allograft tissue specimens were available, donor-reactive T cells may have migrated into the graft instead of being deleted. Conclusions were preliminary, limited by small, heterogeneous patient numbers and non-standardized post-transplant time points.

High-throughput TCRbeta CDR3 sequencing of frozen genomic DNA was performed by immunoSEQ, with PCR amplification, mapping, bias correction and internal controls included. Per the original workflow: Only productive rearrangements were retained, with each unique TCRbeta sequence defined by its CDR3 nucleotide sequence together with its V and J gene. For a sequence to be called donor-reactive, it needed a frequency of at least 0.01% and at least 5-fold expansion in CFSE-low cells compared with unstimulated pre-transplant cells. To ensure at least 90% detection power, minimum frequency thresholds were set for each subject based on that subject's lowest-template unstimulated sample. Jensen-Shannon divergence between the top 1000 TCRbeta sequences after and before transplant was used to measure repertoire turnover. Changes in detection of donor-reactive sequences were tested with two-sided Fisher's exact tests. In TCRdb, the immuneACCESS table is reduced to in-frame sequences with V and J assigned. These tables do not hold every clone; where another copy was compared, an unresolved V gene accounts for under half, and the others remain unexplained. For V, J and clone size, that table is used; D and trimming come from the DNA. The sample profile shows 95,000 to 110,000 clones; about 81% of them were found once. In total, the top ten clones hold about 0.89% of the sample.

Including the terminal cysteine and phenylalanine, the CDR3 comprises 14 residues. Here the CDR3 DNA is all that survives: 42 bases in frame from base 1. CDR1 and CDR2, looked up from the germline V gene, are SGHTA and FQGNSA. Trimmed from V: 4 bases; trimmed from J: 4 bases; junction bases lacking a gene match: 4. This material consisted of CD4+ T cells from blood, taken before liver transplant. This TCR came from a human donor who received a liver transplant. The chain was built from TRBV7-2 and TRBJ2-5, and 9 junction bases match TRBD1. The CDR3 sequence is CASSSGQGRETQYF. The nucleotides are TGTGCCAGCAGCTCGGGACAGGGCAGAGAGACCCAGTACTTC.